This T cell receptor (beta chain) came from a study of blood T cell repertoires in COVID-19. Across the study: Sample material is recorded as cDNA or gDNA derived from T cells, B-cell-depleted T cells, or PBMCs.

Trimming took off 1 base at V and 2 bases at J, with 8 bases between the two ends. This CDR3 is built from 15 residues. Germline CDR1 and CDR2: SNHLY and FYNNEI. Only in-frame clones appear in the TCRdb table, and some are missing; sequencing was by immunoSEQ multiplex PCR. This sample has about 430,000 clones, with around nine tenths found just once. This TCR came from a woman aged 18-29 years who had been exposed to COVID-19. The sequencing sample was made of PBMCs or T cells enriched from blood (not recorded which). The rearrangement uses TRBV2 and TRBJ2-2, with a tentative D call TRBD1 (5 bases). CDR3 DNA sequence: TGTGCCAGCAGTGAAGGGCAGGGTAACACCGGGGAGCTGTTTTTT. Encoded protein: CASSEGQGNTGELFF.